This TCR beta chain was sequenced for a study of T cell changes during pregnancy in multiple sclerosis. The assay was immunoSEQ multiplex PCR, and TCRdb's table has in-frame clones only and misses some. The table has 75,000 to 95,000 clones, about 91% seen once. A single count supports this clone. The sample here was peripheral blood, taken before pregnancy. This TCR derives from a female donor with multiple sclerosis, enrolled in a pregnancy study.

CDR3 amino acids: CASSYESTRGVNEQFF. The CDR3 bases are TGTGCCAGCAGTTACGAGAGTACCCGGGGGGTCAATGAGCAGTTCTTC. The rearrangement links TRBV6-5 to TRBJ2-1; 7 nucleotides align to TRBD2. This CDR3 comprises 16 residues. V gave up 2 bases and J gave up 6 bases; unmatched junction bases: 10. Germline V gene data show CDR1 as MNHEY and CDR2 as SVGAGI.